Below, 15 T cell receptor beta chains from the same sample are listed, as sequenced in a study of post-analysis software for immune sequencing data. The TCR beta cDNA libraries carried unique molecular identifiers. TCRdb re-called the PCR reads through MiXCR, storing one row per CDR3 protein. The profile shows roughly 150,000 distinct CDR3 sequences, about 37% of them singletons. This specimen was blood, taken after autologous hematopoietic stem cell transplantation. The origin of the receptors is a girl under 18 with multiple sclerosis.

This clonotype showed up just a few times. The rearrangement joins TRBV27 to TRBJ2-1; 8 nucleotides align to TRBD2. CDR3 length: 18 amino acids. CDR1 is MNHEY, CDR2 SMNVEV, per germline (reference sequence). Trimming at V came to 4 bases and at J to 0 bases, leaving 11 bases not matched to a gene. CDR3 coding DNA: TGTGCCAGCAGTTCCCTAGGGGCAGCGGGAGCCTCCTACAATGAGCAGTTCTTC. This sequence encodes CASSSLGAAGASYNEQFF.

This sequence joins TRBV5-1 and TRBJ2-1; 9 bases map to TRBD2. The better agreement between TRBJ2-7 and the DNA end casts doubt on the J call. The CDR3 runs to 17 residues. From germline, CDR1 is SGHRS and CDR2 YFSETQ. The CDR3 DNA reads TGCGCCAGCAGCTTGCTCTCTAGCGGGACCAGGTACAATGAGCAGTACTTC. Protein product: CASSLLSSGTRYNEQYF.

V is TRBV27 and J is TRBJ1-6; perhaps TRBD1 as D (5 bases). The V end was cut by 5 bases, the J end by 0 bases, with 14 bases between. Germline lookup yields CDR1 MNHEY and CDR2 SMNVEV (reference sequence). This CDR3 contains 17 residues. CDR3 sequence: CASSPLAQGSYNSPLHF. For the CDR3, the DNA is TGTGCCAGCAGTCCCTTGGCGCAGGGCTCCTATAATTCACCCCTCCACTTT.

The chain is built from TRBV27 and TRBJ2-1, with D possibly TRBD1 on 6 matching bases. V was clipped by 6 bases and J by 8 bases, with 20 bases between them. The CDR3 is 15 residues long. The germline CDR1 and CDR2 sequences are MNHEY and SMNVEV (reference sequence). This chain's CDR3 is CASRHTGPVSDEQFF. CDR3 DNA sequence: TGTGCCAGCAGACACACAGGGCCGGTTTCGGATGAGCAGTTCTTC.

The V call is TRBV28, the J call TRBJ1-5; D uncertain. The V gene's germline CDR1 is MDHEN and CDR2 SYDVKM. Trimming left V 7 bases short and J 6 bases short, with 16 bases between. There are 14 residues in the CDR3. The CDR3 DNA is TGTGCCAGCAAACCGGGTTTGCCCGGTCAGCCCCAGCATTTT. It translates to CASKPGLPGQPQHF.

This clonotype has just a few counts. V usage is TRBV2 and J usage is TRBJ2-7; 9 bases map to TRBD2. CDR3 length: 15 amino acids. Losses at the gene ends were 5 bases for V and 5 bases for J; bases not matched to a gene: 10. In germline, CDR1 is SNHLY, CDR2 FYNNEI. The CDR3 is CASSHLAGLIDEQYF. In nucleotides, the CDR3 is TGTGCCAGCAGTCACCTAGCGGGATTAATAGACGAGCAGTACTTC.

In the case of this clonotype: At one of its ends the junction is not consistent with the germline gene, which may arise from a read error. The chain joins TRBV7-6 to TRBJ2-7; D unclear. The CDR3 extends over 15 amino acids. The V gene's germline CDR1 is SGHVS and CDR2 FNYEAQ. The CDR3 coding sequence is TGTGCCAGCAGCTTAATCTACAATACAACCTACAAGCAGTACTTC. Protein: CASSLIYNTTYKQYF.

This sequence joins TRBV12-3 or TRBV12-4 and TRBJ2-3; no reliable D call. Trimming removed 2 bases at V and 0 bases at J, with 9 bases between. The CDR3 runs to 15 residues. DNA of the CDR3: TGTGCCAGCAGTTTAACTACGGTGAGCACAGATACGCAGTATTTT. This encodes CASSLTTVSTDTQYF.

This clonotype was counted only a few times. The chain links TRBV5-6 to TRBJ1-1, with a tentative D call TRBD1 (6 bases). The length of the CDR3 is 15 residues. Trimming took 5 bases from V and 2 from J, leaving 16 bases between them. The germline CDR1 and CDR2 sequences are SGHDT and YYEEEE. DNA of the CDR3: TGTGCCAGCAGGGGTTACGGACAGACAAACACTGAAGCTTTCTTT. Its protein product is CASRGYGQTNTEAFF.

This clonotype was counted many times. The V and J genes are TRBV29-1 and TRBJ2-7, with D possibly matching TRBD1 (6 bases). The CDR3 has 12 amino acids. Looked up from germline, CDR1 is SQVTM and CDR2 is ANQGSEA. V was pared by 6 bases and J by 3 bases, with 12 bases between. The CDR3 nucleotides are TGCAGCGTAGCACTACAGGGCTACGAGCAGTACTTC. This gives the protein CSVALQGYEQYF.

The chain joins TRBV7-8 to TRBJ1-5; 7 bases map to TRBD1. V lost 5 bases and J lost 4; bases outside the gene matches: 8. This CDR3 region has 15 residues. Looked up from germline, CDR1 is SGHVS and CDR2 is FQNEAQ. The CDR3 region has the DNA TGTGCCAGCAGCATACTGACAGGGAATAATCAGCCCCAGCATTTT. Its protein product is CASSILTGNNQPQHF.

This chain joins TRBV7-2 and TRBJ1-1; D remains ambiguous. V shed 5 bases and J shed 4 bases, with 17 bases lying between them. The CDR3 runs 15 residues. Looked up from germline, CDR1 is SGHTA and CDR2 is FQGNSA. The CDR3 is CASSPLTASGTEAFF. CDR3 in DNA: TGTGCCAGCAGCCCCCTGACTGCGTCGGGCACTGAAGCTTTCTTT.

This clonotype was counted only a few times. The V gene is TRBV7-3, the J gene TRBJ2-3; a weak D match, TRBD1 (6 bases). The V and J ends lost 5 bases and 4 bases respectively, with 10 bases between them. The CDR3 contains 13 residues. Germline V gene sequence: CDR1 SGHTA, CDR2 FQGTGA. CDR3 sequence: CASSIGGSDTQYF. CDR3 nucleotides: TGTGCCAGCAGCATAGGGGGTTCAGATACGCAGTATTTT.

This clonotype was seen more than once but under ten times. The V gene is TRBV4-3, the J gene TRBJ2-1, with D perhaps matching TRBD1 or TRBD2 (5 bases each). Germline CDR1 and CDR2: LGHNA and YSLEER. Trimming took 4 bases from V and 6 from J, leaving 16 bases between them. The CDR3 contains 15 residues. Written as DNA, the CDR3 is TGCGCCAGCAGCCCGGGGCTTGGCGGAGTCAATGAGCAGTTCTTC. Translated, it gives CASSPGLGGVNEQFF.

CDR3 in amino acids: CASSLTGEETQYF. CDR3 in DNA: TGTGCCAGCAGTCTGACAGGGGAAGAGACCCAGTACTTC. The rearrangement links TRBV27 to TRBJ2-5; 8 bases agree with TRBD1. Unmatched junction bases numbered 2, after V lost 5 bases and J lost 3 bases. Germline V gene sequence: CDR1 MNHEY, CDR2 SMNVEV (reference sequence). The length of the CDR3 is 13 residues.